These 22 T cell receptor beta chains were all obtained from the same sample, sequenced in a study of blood T cell repertoires in COVID-19. Method: immunoSEQ multiplex PCR; TCRdb's copy keeps in-frame clones and lacks some. The sample has 55,000 to 65,000 clones, about 93% seen once. The specimen sequenced was peripheral blood. Every receptor here comes from an elderly woman with active COVID-19.

This chain joins TRBV3-1 (or the pseudogene TRBV3-2) and TRBJ1-1; D not certain. Looked up from germline, CDR1 is LGHDT and CDR2 is YNNKEL (reference sequence). The CDR3 extends over 14 amino acids. Trimming left V 1 base short and J 4 bases short, with 10 bases between. This chain's CDR3 is CASSQGGEGTEAFF. DNA of the CDR3: TGTGCCAGCAGCCAAGGTGGGGAGGGCACTGAAGCTTTCTTT.

Note on this clone: The junction and the germline gene differ at one end; a read error may be behind it. The rearrangement joins TRBV4-2 to TRBJ1-2; D may be TRBD1 (5 bases). Germline loops: CDR1 LGHNA, CDR2 YNFKEQ. The CDR3 is 14 amino acids. The CDR3 loop reads CASSPEGTFGVRSF. In nucleotides, the CDR3 is TGTGCCAGCAGCCCAGAGGGGACTTTCGGCGTAAGGAGCTTC.

The chain links TRBV18 to TRBJ1-4, with D tentatively TRBD1 (5 bases). The germline CDR1 and CDR2 sequences are KGHSH and LQKENI. V was shortened by 3 bases and J by 0 bases, with 17 bases between the two germline ends. This CDR3 is 18 amino acids long. The CDR3 region is CASSPFRAGQSTNEKLFF. As DNA, the CDR3 is TGTGCCAGCTCACCCTTCAGGGCCGGGCAGTCAACTAATGAAAAACTGTTTTTT.

The chain recombines TRBV20-1 with TRBJ2-2, with D uncertain. This CDR3 comprises 14 residues. Germline V CDR1 and CDR2: DFQATT, SNEGSKA (reference sequence). Trimming stripped 6 bases from V and 0 bases from J, with 11 bases between. CDR3 loop: CSASRHSNTGELFF. The CDR3 DNA follows: TGCAGTGCCAGTCGACATTCGAACACCGGGGAGCTGTTTTTT.

The V and J genes are TRBV7-9 and TRBJ1-5; 8 nucleotides align to TRBD1. The CDR3 totals 14 residues. V lost 5 bases and J lost 4; bases outside the gene matches: 4. Germline V gene data show CDR1 as SEHNR and CDR2 as FQNEAQ (reference sequence). The CDR3 nucleotides are TGTGCCAGCAGCCGGACAGGGCGTAATCAGCCCCAGCATTTT. As protein: CASSRTGRNQPQHF.

The J gene is TRBJ1-1, the V gene TRBV6-2 or TRBV6-3, with 7 nucleotides matching TRBD1. This CDR3 has 14 amino acids. Losses at the gene ends were 6 bases for V and 0 bases for J; bases not matched to a gene: 4. Germline V gene sequence: CDR1 MNHEY, CDR2 SVGEGT. In nucleotides, the CDR3 is TGTGCCAGCAGCCTAGGGGGCATGAACACTGAAGCTTTCTTT. This encodes CASSLGGMNTEAFF.

The chain employs TRBV28 and TRBJ1-3, with TRBD1 matching over 7 bases. V was clipped by 5 bases and J by 0 bases; unmatched bases: 7. Per the germline V gene, CDR1 is MDHEN and CDR2 is SYDVKM. The CDR3 has 16 amino acids. CDR3 residues: CASSPRDSFSGNTIYF. The CDR3 nucleotides read TGTGCCAGCAGTCCCCGGGACAGTTTCTCTGGAAACACCATATATTTT.

This clone is a singleton in its sample. V gene TRBV5-4 combines with J gene TRBJ1-1; 7 bases map to TRBD1. The CDR3 has 15 residues. J lost 1 base, V lost 1 base, and 4 bases had no gene match. The germline CDR1 and CDR2 sequences are SGHNT and YYREEE (reference sequence). CDR3 coding DNA: TGTGCCAGCAGCTTGTCAACAGGGGCGAACACTGAAGCTTTCTTT. Translated, it gives CASSLSTGANTEAFF. The whole variable domain, remainder taken from reference TRBV5-4 and TRBJ1-1, is ETGVTQSPTHLIKTRGQQVTLRCSSQSGHNTVSWYQQALGQGPQFIFQYYREEENGRGNFPPRFSGLQFPNYSSELNVNALELDDSALYLCASSLSTGANTEAFFGQGTRLTVV.

The genes are TRBV28 and TRBJ2-2, with TRBD1 matching over 8 bases. The CDR3 runs 15 residues. Germline V CDR1 and CDR2: MDHEN, SYDVKM. V lost 2 bases and J lost 5; bases outside the gene matches: 4. CDR3 sequence: CASSLGQGWTGELFF. For the CDR3, the DNA is TGTGCCAGCAGTTTAGGACAGGGATGGACCGGGGAGCTGTTTTTT.

The CDR3 DNA is TGTGCCAGTAATACTCGAGAGCAGCCCCAGCATTTT. This sequence encodes CASNTREQPQHF. This chain uses TRBV19 with TRBJ1-5; D ambiguous. CDR1 is LNHDA, CDR2 SQIVND, per germline (reference sequence). This CDR3 spans 12 amino acids. Trimming removed 7 bases from V and 7 bases from J, with 11 bases in between.

This chain connects TRBV10-3 to TRBJ1-3, with a possible D match to TRBD1 (6 bases). The CDR3 consists of 18 residues. Trimming removed 9 bases at V and 4 bases at J, with 28 bases between. Germline V CDR1 and CDR2: ENHRY, SYGVKD. The CDR3 DNA follows: TGTGCCATTCAGCCCCTTGAAGGACAGCGCCTACCAGGAAACACCATATATTTT. This sequence encodes CAIQPLEGQRLPGNTIYF.

The V gene is TRBV5-1, the J gene TRBJ2-3, with 14 bases fitting TRBD2. After removal of 5 bases from V and 2 bases from J, the junction contained 13 bases not matched to a gene. Germline CDR1 SGHRS, CDR2 YFSETQ. CDR3 length: 19 residues. CDR3 nucleotide sequence: TGCGCCAGCAGGGTGGGGACTAGCGGGAGAGACCTCGTCACAGATACGCAGTATTTT. Residues: CASRVGTSGRDLVTDTQYF.

The rearrangement links TRBV7-2 to TRBJ1-1; 8 nucleotides agree with TRBD1. The J segment lost 3 bases and the V segment lost 2 bases, leaving 8 bases of the junction unmatched. The CDR3 is 16 amino acids. The germline V gene encodes CDR1 SGHTA and CDR2 FQGNSA. DNA of the CDR3: TGTGCCAGCAGCTTATTCCGTGGACAGGGCCACACTGAAGCTTTCTTT. This gives the protein CASSLFRGQGHTEAFF.

J is TRBJ1-3 and V is TRBV2, with D unclear. CDR1 and CDR2 from the germline V gene are SNHLY and FYNNEI. This CDR3 has 12 residues. Trimming removed 10 bases from V and 0 bases from J, with 7 bases in between. DNA of the CDR3: TGTGCCACCAAGCCCTCTGGAAACACCATATATTTT. Its translation is CATKPSGNTIYF.

The chain combines TRBV11-3 with TRBJ2-7, with 9 bases lining up with TRBD1. The CDR3 loop spans 14 amino acids. The junction had 5 bases not matched to a gene; V was cut back by 4 bases and J by 4 bases. Germline V gene sequence: CDR1 SGHNT, CDR2 YENEEA. CDR3 in amino acids: CASSSGQGGYEQYF. The CDR3 DNA reads as TGTGCCAGCAGCTCGGGACAGGGAGGTTACGAGCAGTACTTC.

CDR3 loop: CASSIFGGGSEKLFF. The CDR3 DNA follows: TGTGCCAGTAGTATTTTTGGGGGAGGTAGTGAAAAACTGTTTTTT. The rearrangement joins TRBV19 to TRBJ1-4; a weak D match, TRBD1 (5 bases). V gave up 3 bases and J gave up 7 bases, with 15 bases separating them. CDR1 is LNHDA, CDR2 SQIVND, per germline (reference sequence). The CDR3 runs to 15 residues.

V and J are TRBV7-2 and TRBJ2-5; 8 nucleotides line up with TRBD2. Trimming cost V 4 bases and J 5 bases; bases outside gene matches: 0. The CDR3 loop spans 12 amino acids. CDR1 is SGHTA, CDR2 FQGNSA, per germline. The CDR3 region has the DNA TGTGCCAGCAGCTCGGGGGGGGAGACCCAGTACTTC. As protein: CASSSGGETQYF.

This clone was picked up a small number of times. Other DNA sequences in the sample encode the same CDR3. V gene TRBV5-1 combines with J gene TRBJ1-1; no clear D. V was clipped by 1 base and J by 2 bases, with 6 bases between them. Germline lookup yields CDR1 SGHRS and CDR2 YFSETQ. The CDR3 runs 13 residues. The DNA of the CDR3 is TGCGCCAGCAGCTTGACCGGTAACACTGAAGCTTTCTTT. It yields the protein CASSLTGNTEAFF.

The chain has TRBV6-5 and TRBJ1-1; a possible D gene is TRBD1 (5 bases). Germline CDR1 is MNHEY and CDR2 is SVGAGI. Trimming removed 4 bases at V and 6 bases at J, with 6 bases between. This CDR3 is built from 11 residues. CDR3 sequence reads: CASSSGSEAFF. CDR3 nucleotide sequence: TGTGCCAGCAGTTCAGGGTCTGAAGCTTTCTTT.

The chain uses TRBV7-9 and TRBJ2-3; TRBD2 aligns across 8 bases. CDR3 length: 15 amino acids. Germline V lookup: CDR1 SEHNR, CDR2 FQNEAQ (reference sequence). The V segment lost 2 bases and the J segment 3 bases; nucleotides outside the gene matches: 4. The CDR3 nucleotides are TGTGCCAGCAGCTTATTAGCTAGCGGGACAGATACGCAGTATTTT. Its translation: CASSLLASGTDTQYF. Combining the CDR3 with reference TRBV7-9 and TRBJ2-3 gives the whole variable domain DTGVSQNPRHKITKRGQNVTFRCDPISEHNRLYWYRQTLGQGPEFLTYFQNEAQLEKSRLLSDRFSAERPKGSFSTLEIQRTEQGDSAMYLCASSLLASGTDTQYFGPGTRLTVL.

This clone has more than one count but fewer than ten. V is TRBV5-1 and J is TRBJ2-7, with a weak D call TRBD1 (5 bases). This CDR3 comprises 14 residues. Germline V gene lookup returns CDR1 SGHRS and CDR2 YFSETQ. V dropped 5 bases and J dropped 0 bases, with 12 bases sitting between them. For the CDR3, the DNA is TGCGCCAGCAGTACCGGTCAGGGCTCCTACGAGCAGTACTTC. It specifies CASSTGQGSYEQYF.

J is TRBJ2-5 and V is TRBV9; D unresolved. The germline V gene encodes CDR1 SGDLS and CDR2 YYNGEE. The CDR3 has 12 residues. V gave up 0 bases and J gave up 5 bases, with 5 bases separating them. The CDR3 coding sequence is TGTGCCAGCAGCGTAGATCGGGAGACCCAGTACTTC. This sequence encodes CASSVDRETQYF.